This T cell receptor (beta chain) comes out of a study of cytomegalovirus exposure and HLA in healthy donors. Assay used: immunoSEQ multiplex PCR; TCRdb lists only in-frame clones, some missing. The table has about 240,000 clones, 75% to 90% seen once. The germline CDR1 and CDR2 sequences are SGHRS and YFSETQ. This CDR3 is built from 16 residues. Trimming at V came to 3 bases and at J to 1 base, leaving 8 bases not matched to a gene. The V call is TRBV5-1, the J call TRBJ1-1; 8 positions agree with TRBD1. Sequenced material: PBMCs. The TCR was taken from a young woman in good health and CMV-seropositive. CDR3 in DNA: TGCGCCAGCAGCTCCGGACAGGGTGGGGAGAACACTGAAGCTTTCTTT. Protein product: CASSSGQGGENTEAFF.